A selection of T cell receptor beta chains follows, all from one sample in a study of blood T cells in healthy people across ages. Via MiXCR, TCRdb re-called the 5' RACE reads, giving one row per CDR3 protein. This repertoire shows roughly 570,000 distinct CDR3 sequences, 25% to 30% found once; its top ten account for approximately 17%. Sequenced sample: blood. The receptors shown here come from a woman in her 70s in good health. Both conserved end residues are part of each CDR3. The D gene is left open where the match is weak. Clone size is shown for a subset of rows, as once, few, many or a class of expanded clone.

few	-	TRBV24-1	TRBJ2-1	CATSDFQRSGEQFF	TGTGCCACCAGTGATTTCCAGAGGAGTGGCGAGCAGTTCTTC
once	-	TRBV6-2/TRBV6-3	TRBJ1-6	CASSYELYNSPLHF	TGTGCCAGCAGTTACGAGCTGTATAATTCACCCCTCCACTTT
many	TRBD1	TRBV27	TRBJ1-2	CASSLSPTGTGYGYTF	TGTGCCAGCAGTTTATCCCCCACTGGGACAGGGTATGGCTACACCTTC
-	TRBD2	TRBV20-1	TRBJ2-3	CSAPLAGVTDTQYF	TGCAGTGCCCCCCTAGCGGGGGTCACAGATACGCAGTATTTT
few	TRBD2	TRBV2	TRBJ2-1	CASSPTSGGGKEGEQFF	TGTGCCAGCAGCCCGACTAGCGGGGGGGGGAAGGAGGGCGAGCAGTTCTTC
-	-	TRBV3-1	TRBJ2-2	CASSQFTAGVLFF	TGTGCCAGCAGCCAATTCACAGCCGGGGTGCTGTTTTTT
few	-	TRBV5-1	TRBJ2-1	CASSLQGRSGTGNEQFF	TGCGCCAGCAGCCTCCAGGGGAGGTCGGGCACGGGCAATGAGCAGTTCTTC
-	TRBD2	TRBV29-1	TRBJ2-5	CSVGRTSGQETQYF	TGCAGCGTCGGGCGTACTAGCGGACAAGAGACCCAGTACTTC
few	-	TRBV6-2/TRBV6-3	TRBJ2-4	CASGKGGTKNIQYF	TGTGCCAGCGGGAAAGGTGGGACCAAAAACATTCAGTACTTC
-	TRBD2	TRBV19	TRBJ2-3	CASSNRAGGDTQYF	TGTGCCAGTAGTAATCGGGCGGGGGGAGATACGCAGTATTTT
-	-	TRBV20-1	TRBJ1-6	CSAIAPDGNNSPLHF	TGCAGTGCTATAGCTCCCGACGGAAATAATTCACCCCTCCACTTT
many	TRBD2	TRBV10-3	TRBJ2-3	CAITAGGSRDTQYF	TGTGCCATCACTGCGGGGGGAAGTCGCGATACGCAGTATTTT
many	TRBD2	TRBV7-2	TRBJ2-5	CASSLSSGGQETQYF	TGTGCCAGCAGCTTGTCTAGCGGGGGGCAAGAGACCCAGTACTTC
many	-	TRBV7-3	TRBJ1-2	CASSYDLGYGYTF	TGTGCCAGCAGCTACGACCTCGGGTATGGCTACACCTTC
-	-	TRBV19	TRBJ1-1	CASSMGTRVPEAFF	TGTGCCAGTAGTATGGGGACCAGGGTCCCCGAAGCTTTCTTT
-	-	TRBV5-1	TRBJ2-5	CASSLDRSVGTQYF	TGCGCCAGCAGCTTGGACCGCTCGGTTGGGACCCAGTACTTC
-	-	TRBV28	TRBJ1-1	CASSLGGREAFF	TGTGCCAGCAGTTTGGGAGGGCGTGAAGCTTTCTTT
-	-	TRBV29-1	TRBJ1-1	CSVGHTPAAEAFF	TGCAGCGTTGGTCACACGCCCGCAGCTGAAGCTTTCTTT
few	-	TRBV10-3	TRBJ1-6	CAISESIGSPLHF	TGTGCCATCAGTGAGTCGATCGGGTCACCCCTCCACTTT
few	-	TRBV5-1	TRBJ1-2	CASSSGWHGYTF	TGCGCCAGCAGCTCAGGGTGGCATGGCTACACCTTC
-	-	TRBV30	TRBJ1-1	CAWNLGWGNTEAFF	TGTGCCTGGAACCTCGGGTGGGGGAACACTGAAGCTTTCTTT
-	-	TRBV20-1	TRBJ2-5	CSARGRRGRETQYF	TGCAGTGCTAGAGGTCGCAGGGGAAGGGAGACCCAGTACTTC
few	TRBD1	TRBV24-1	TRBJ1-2	CATSDTNRGLSYGYTF	TGTGCCACCAGTGATACAAACAGGGGGCTCTCCTATGGCTACACCTTC
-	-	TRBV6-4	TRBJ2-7	CASSDSVGGMHEQYF	TGTGCCAGCAGTGACTCGGTGGGGGGTATGCACGAGCAGTACTTC
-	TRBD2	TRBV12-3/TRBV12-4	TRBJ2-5	CASSQAHSSGAQETQYF	TGTGCCAGCAGCCAAGCCCATTCTAGCGGGGCTCAAGAGACCCAGTACTTC